The 2 T cell receptor beta chains reported below all come from one sample, sequenced in a study of chronic HIV infection and antiretroviral therapy. MiXCR, run by TCRdb on the 5' RACE reads, gives a single entry per CDR3 protein. Here the sample spans 39,000 or so distinct CDR3 sequences, 8% to 10% being singletons. Sequenced input: peripheral blood. These receptors came from an adult who had HIV and had not received antiretroviral therapy, or was an uninfected healthy control (not recorded which).

Here the CDR3 DNA reads TGTGCCAGCAGAGACAGGGGGCCGGAGACCCAGTACTTC. It encodes CASRDRGPETQYF. The rearrangement links TRBV6-6 to TRBJ2-5; 10 bases agree with TRBD1. In germline, CDR1 is MNHNY, CDR2 SVGAGI (reference sequence). The CDR3 sequence is 13 residues long. V gave up 6 bases and J gave up 5 bases; unmatched junction bases: 3.

This clonotype was seen many times. This rearrangement joins TRBV29-1 to TRBJ2-4; 8 nucleotides match TRBD1. The germline V gene has CDR1 SQVTM and CDR2 ANQGSEA. Trimming at V came to 3 bases and at J to 4 bases, leaving 8 bases not matched to a gene. There are 15 residues in the CDR3. CDR3 coding DNA: TGCAGCGTTGAGGTACAGGGGGGCTGGAAAAACATTCAGTACTTC. Residues: CSVEVQGGWKNIQYF.